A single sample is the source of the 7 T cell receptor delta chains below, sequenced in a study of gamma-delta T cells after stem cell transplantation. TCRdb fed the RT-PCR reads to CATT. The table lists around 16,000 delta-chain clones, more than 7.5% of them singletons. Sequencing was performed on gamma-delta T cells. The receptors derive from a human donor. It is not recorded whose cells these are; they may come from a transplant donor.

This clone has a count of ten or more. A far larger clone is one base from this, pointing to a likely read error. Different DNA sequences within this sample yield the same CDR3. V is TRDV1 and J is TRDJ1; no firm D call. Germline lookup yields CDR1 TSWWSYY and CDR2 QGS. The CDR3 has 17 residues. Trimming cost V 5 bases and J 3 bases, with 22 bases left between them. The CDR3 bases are TGTGCTCTTGGGAAACGGATCACATTTCGGGCTTCCGATAAACTCATCTTT. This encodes CALGKRITFRASDKLIF.

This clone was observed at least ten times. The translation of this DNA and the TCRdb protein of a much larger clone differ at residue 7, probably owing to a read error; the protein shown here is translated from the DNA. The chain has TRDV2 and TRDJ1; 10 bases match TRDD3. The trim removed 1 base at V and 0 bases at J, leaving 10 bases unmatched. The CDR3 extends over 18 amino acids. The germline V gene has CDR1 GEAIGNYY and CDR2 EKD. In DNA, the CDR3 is TGTGCCTGTGACACTTTGCACTGGGGGATTGAGTACACCGATAAACTCATCTTT. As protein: CACDTLHWGIEYTDKLIF.

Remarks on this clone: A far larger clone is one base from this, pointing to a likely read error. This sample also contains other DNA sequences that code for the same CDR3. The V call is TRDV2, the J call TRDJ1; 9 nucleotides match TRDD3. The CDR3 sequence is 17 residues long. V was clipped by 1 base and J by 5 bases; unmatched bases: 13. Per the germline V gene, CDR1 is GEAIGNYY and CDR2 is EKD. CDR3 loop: CACDTLGGLGDKDKLIF. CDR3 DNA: TGTGCCTGTGACACTCTGGGCGGACTGGGGGACAAGGATAAACTCATCTTT.

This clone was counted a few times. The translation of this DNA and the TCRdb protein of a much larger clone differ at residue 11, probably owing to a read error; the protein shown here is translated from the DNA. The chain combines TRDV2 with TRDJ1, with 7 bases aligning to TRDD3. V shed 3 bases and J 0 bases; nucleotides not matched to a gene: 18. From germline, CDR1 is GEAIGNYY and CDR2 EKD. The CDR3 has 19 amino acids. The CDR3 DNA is TGTGCCTGTGACCCTACTACCCACACTGGGGTATCGTACACCGATAAACTCATCTTT. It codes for CACDPTTHTGVSYTDKLIF.

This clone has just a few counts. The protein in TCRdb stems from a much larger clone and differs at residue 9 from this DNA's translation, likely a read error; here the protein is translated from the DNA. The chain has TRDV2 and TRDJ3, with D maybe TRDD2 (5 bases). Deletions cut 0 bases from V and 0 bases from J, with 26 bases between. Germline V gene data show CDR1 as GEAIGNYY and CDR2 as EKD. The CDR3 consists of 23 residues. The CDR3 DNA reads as TGTGCCTGTGACACCGCGCCTACTAGGGGCCCCAACCTAAGCTCCTGGGACACCCGACAGATGTTTTTC. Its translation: CACDTAPTRGPNLSSWDTRQMFF.

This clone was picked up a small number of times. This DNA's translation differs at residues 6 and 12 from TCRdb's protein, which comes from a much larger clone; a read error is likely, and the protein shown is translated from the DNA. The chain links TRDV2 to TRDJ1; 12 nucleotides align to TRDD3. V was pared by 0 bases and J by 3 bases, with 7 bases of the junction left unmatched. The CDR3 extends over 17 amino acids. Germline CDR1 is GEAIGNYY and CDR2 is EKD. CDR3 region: CACDTFLGDTQPDKLIF. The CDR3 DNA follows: TGTGCCTGTGACACCTTCCTGGGGGATACGCAACCCGATAAACTCATCTTT.

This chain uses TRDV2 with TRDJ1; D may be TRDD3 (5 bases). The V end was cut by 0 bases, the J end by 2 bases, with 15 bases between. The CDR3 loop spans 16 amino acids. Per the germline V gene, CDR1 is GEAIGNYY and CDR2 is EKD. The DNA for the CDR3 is TGTGCCTGTGACACCGTGGTGGGGAGACCGACCGATAAACTCATCTTT. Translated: CACDTVVGRPTDKLIF.